The clone carrying this TCR beta chain occurred a few times. Its target is not known. Once obtained from cultured CD4+ T cells, the DNA was sequenced using the Oncomine TCR Beta short-read assay. Genomic DNA from cultured CD4+ T cells was extracted. TCRdb fed the PCR reads into MiXCR, producing one record per CDR3 protein. The data hold approximately 8,100 distinct CDR3 sequences, with approximately 49% observed a single time. The record originates from a study of vaccination and CD4 T cells after COVID-19. Overall study context: The study drew post-COVID samples a median about 95 days after diagnosis (range 35 to 161). Cultures that served as controls received a CEFX pool, an HIV-1 Nef pool, or no peptide.

The trim removed 6 bases at V and 4 bases at J, leaving 9 bases unmatched. CDR1 is MNHEY, CDR2 SMNVEV, per germline (reference sequence). The CDR3 loop spans 16 amino acids. Regarding treatment: approximately 11-day PBMC culture with coronavirus spike peptide pools or control peptides (ViraFEST assay). The genes are TRBV27 and TRBJ2-2; 9 nucleotides line up with TRBD2. The receptor was derived from a human donor who had recovered from COVID-19. Source material: CD4+ T cells from blood, cultured in vitro. CDR3 sequence reads: CASRISGSRITGELFF. The CDR3 DNA is TGTGCCAGCAGGATTAGCGGGAGTCGTATCACCGGGGAGCTGTTTTTT.